Shown below are 11 T cell receptor beta chains from a single sample sequenced in a study of cytomegalovirus exposure and HLA in healthy donors. The PCR used 60 Vbeta and 13 Jbeta primers. Produced via immunoSEQ multiplex PCR; TCRdb's table is partial and in-frame only. The repertoire includes some 150,000 clones, roughly three quarters of them detected once, and 3.5% sits in the top ten. Sequencing was performed on PBMCs. These receptors all come from a human donor in good health.

This clone was seen a few times. Here the CDR3 reads CASSRSLQGYTF. The CDR3 nucleotides read TGTGCCAGCAGCAGATCCCTACAGGGCTACACCTTC. The genes are TRBV6-6 and TRBJ1-2; D unresolved. The CDR3 covers 12 residues. Trimming removed 6 bases from V and 8 bases from J, with 13 bases in between. The germline gives CDR1 MNHNY, CDR2 SVGAGI (reference sequence).

The rearrangement uses TRBV27 and TRBJ1-1; 9 bases are a match to TRBD1. The CDR3 is 16 amino acids. Germline V gene data show CDR1 as MNHEY and CDR2 as SMNVEV (reference sequence). The V gene end was trimmed by 5 bases and the J gene end by 8 bases; junction bases not matched to a gene: 15. CDR3 in amino acids: CASSPPGQGPLSEAFF. In nucleotides, the CDR3 is TGTGCCAGCAGTCCGCCGGGACAGGGCCCTCTTTCGGAAGCTTTCTTT.

The chain joins TRBV5-4 to TRBJ2-1; D may be TRBD2 (6 bases). Germline values: CDR1 SGHNT, CDR2 YYREEE (reference sequence). V lost 3 bases, J lost 8 bases, and 12 bases lay in between. This CDR3 region has 13 residues. CDR3 nucleotide sequence: TGTGCCAGCAGCTATACCTCGGGGGATGAGCAGTTCTTC. Translating it yields CASSYTSGDEQFF. Supplemented by reference TRBV5-4 and TRBJ2-1, the full variable domain reads ETGVTQSPTHLIKTRGQQVTLRCSSQSGHNTVSWYQQALGQGPQFIFQYYREEENGRGNFPPRFSGLQFPNYSSELNVNALELDDSALYLCASSYTSGDEQFFGPGTRLTVL.

V is TRBV7-9 and J is TRBJ2-5; 8 nucleotides align to TRBD1. V trimming: 4 bases; J trimming: 4 bases; junction bases outside the gene matches: 8. The CDR3 is 15 amino acids. Germline-derived CDR1 and CDR2 are SEHNR and FQNEAQ (reference sequence). The CDR3 spells CASSSPQGAGETQYF. The CDR3 bases are TGTGCCAGCAGCTCCCCCCAGGGGGCGGGAGAGACCCAGTACTTC.

The chain employs TRBV6-6 and TRBJ2-7; TRBD2 matches 11 bases. CDR3 length: 14 amino acids. Germline trimming cut 0 bases from V and 5 bases from J; bases unmatched to any gene: 0. Germline values: CDR1 MNHNY, CDR2 SVGAGI (reference sequence). In nucleotides, the CDR3 is TGTGCCAGCAGTTACTCACTAGCGGGGGACGAGCAGTACTTC. Amino acids: CASSYSLAGDEQYF.

The chain uses TRBV7-9 and TRBJ2-1, with 7 bases identical to TRBD2. Per germline, CDR1 SEHNR and CDR2 FQNEAQ (reference sequence). J lost 2 bases, V lost 1 base, and 8 bases had no gene match. This CDR3 is 17 amino acids long. CDR3 loop: CASSLGKRDRPYNEQFF. CDR3 nucleotides: TGTGCCAGCAGCTTAGGAAAGCGGGACCGACCCTACAATGAGCAGTTCTTC.

The chain recombines TRBV27 with TRBJ1-2, with D possibly TRBD1 on 6 matching bases. V was pared by 5 bases and J by 3 bases, with 13 bases between. The CDR3 contains 14 residues. Germline CDR1 is MNHEY and CDR2 is SMNVEV (reference sequence). The CDR3, as DNA: TGTGCCAGCAGTCCCACAGGGCCCGACTATGGCTACACCTTC. Translating gives CASSPTGPDYGYTF.

The rearrangement joins TRBV7-3 to TRBJ2-3, with TRBD2 identical over 8 bases. Germline V CDR1 and CDR2: SGHTA, FQGTGA. CDR3 length: 15 amino acids. J was trimmed by 1 base and V by 2 bases; bases with no gene match: 2. CDR3 loop: CASSLGSGGTDTQYF. In DNA form, the CDR3 reads TGTGCCAGCAGCTTAGGTAGCGGGGGCACAGATACGCAGTATTTT.

This clone came up once. This chain's CDR3 is CASSDRGANQPQHF. The CDR3 nucleotides read TGTGCCAGCAGTGATCGGGGAGCGAATCAGCCCCAGCATTTT. The chain recombines TRBV25-1 with TRBJ1-5, with no clear D. Trimming pared 3 bases from V and 4 bases from J, leaving 10 bases between. Germline CDR1 MGHDK, CDR2 SYGVNS. This CDR3 is 14 amino acids long.

The chain recombines TRBV19 with TRBJ1-5; 10 bases are shared with TRBD1. The CDR3 runs to 14 residues. CDR1 is LNHDA and CDR2 is SQIVND in the germline V gene (reference sequence). Trimming cost V 6 bases and J 6 bases; bases outside gene matches: 5. The CDR3 region is CASSDRGHGQPQHF. CDR3 DNA: TGTGCCAGTAGCGACAGGGGGCACGGTCAGCCCCAGCATTTT.

The CDR3 sequence: CASSIAGPAVEQYF. The CDR3 DNA sequence: TGTGCCAGCAGCATCGCCGGTCCAGCGGTCGAGCAGTACTTC. V gene TRBV5-4 combines with J gene TRBJ2-7; a possible D gene is TRBD2 (5 bases). Germline V lookup: CDR1 SGHNT, CDR2 YYREEE (reference sequence). The ends were cut back, 4 bases at V and 6 bases at J, with 17 bases in the middle. CDR3 size: 14 residues.